This T cell receptor (beta chain) was obtained from a study of T cells in Graves' hyperthyroidism and ophthalmopathy. Study conclusions and caveats: In simple terms, a model built on 13 V-J features told ophthalmopathy apart from stable hyperthyroidism.

Exclusions: uncontrolled infection, other autoimmune disease, pregnancy, lactation. PBMCs were collected from an approximately 10 ml volume of fresh peripheral blood. The CDR3 regions of TCR beta were amplified from RNA transcripts. The study used the HTBI primer set for a first-round RT-PCR of the TCR CDR3. TCRdb reprocessed the multiplex PCR reads with MiXCR, giving one entry per CDR3 protein. The sample shows about half a million distinct CDR3 sequences, approximately 25% of them seen only once. This clonotype showed up many times. Its target is not known. Sequenced sample: blood. This TCR derives from a woman aged 25 to 39 with Graves' ophthalmopathy.

The CDR3 region has the DNA TGTGCCAGCAGTTCGACAGGGAACAGCAATCAGCCCCAGCATTTT. It specifies CASSSTGNSNQPQHF. The chain recombines TRBV12-3 or TRBV12-4 with TRBJ1-5; 7 bases map to TRBD1. V lost 4 bases to trimming and J lost 1 base; unmatched junction nucleotides: 4. This CDR3 region has 15 residues.